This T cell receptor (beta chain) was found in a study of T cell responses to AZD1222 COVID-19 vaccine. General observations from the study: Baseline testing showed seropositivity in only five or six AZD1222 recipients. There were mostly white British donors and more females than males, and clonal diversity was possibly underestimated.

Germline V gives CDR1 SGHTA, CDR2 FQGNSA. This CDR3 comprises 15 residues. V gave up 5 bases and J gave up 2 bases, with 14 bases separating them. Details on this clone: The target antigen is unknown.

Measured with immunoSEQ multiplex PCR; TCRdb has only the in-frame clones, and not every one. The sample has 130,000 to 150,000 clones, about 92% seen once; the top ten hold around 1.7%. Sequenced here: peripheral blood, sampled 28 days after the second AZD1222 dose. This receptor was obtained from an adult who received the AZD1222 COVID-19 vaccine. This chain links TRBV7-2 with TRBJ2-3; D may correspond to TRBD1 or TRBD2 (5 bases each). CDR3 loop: CASSPGTASTDTQYF. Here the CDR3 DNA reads TGTGCCAGCAGCCCAGGGACGGCTTCCACAGATACGCAGTATTTT.